One sample yielded the 12 T cell receptor beta chains listed below, sequenced in a study of blood T cell repertoires in COVID-19. The repertoire was sequenced with immunoSEQ multiplex PCR; TCRdb's copy has only in-frame clones and lacks some. The repertoire has about 120,000 clones, 70% to 80% of them found once; the top ten carry 37%. Material: peripheral blood. The receptors here all came from a man between 40 and 49 years old with active or convalescent COVID-19.

This rearrangement joins TRBV2 to TRBJ2-1, with 11 bases identical to TRBD2. Germline CDR1 is SNHLY and CDR2 is FYNNEI. The CDR3 spans 14 residues. With 4 bases clipped from V and 8 bases from J, the junction kept 4 bases outside the gene matches. The CDR3 nucleotides are TGTGCCAGCAGTGTAGCGGGGGGGCCATATGAGCAGTTCTTC. Translation gives CASSVAGGPYEQFF. Based on the CDR3 plus reference TRBV2 and TRBJ2-1, the full variable domain is EPEVTQTPSHQVTQMGQEVILRCVPISNHLYFYWYRQILGQKVEFLVSFYNNEISEKSEIFDDQFSVERPDGSNFTLKIRSTKLEDSAMYFCASSVAGGPYEQFFGPGTRLTVL.

V and J are TRBV2 and TRBJ1-1; 9 positions agree with TRBD1. V was pared by 6 bases and J by 0 bases, with 17 bases of the junction left unmatched. The CDR3 loop spans 19 amino acids. Germline V gene lookup returns CDR1 SNHLY and CDR2 FYNNEI. This chain's CDR3 is CASSRDRVTRWGMNTEAFF. DNA for the CDR3: TGTGCCAGCAGCAGGGACAGGGTCACCCGGTGGGGAATGAACACTGAAGCTTTCTTT. The full variable domain, with the rest looked up from reference TRBV2 and TRBJ1-1, is EPEVTQTPSHQVTQMGQEVILRCVPISNHLYFYWYRQILGQKVEFLVSFYNNEISEKSEIFDDQFSVERPDGSNFTLKIRSTKLEDSAMYFCASSRDRVTRWGMNTEAFFGQGTRLTVV.

The V and J genes are TRBV18 and TRBJ2-1, with 9 bases aligning to TRBD2. The germline V gene encodes CDR1 KGHSH and CDR2 LQKENI. The CDR3 has 14 residues. J gave up 5 bases and V 7 bases, and 6 bases lay outside the gene matches. As DNA, the CDR3 is TGTGCCAGCTACCGGACTAGCGTGAACAATGAGCAGTTCTTC. This encodes CASYRTSVNNEQFF.

The rearrangement joins TRBV5-6 to TRBJ2-3; a weak D match, TRBD2 (6 bases). Trimming left V 4 bases short and J 1 base short, with 16 bases between. CDR1 SGHDT and CDR2 YYEEEE come from the germline V gene. The CDR3 contains 16 residues. CDR3 coding DNA: TGTGCCAGCAGCCCAGGTGAGACGGGGGGCACAGATACGCAGTATTTT. Amino acids: CASSPGETGGTDTQYF. Full variable domain (remainder filled in from reference TRBV5-6 and TRBJ2-3): DAGVTQSPTHLIKTRGQQVTLRCSPKSGHDTVSWYQQALGQGPQFIFQYYEEEERQRGNFPDRFSGHQFPNYSSELNVNALLLGDSALYLCASSPGETGGTDTQYFGPGTRLTVL.

This rearrangement joins TRBV19 to TRBJ1-3; a weak D match, TRBD1 (6 bases). With 4 bases removed from V and 0 bases from J, the gap between germline ends came to 19 bases. This CDR3 contains 18 residues. Germline V gene data show CDR1 as LNHDA and CDR2 as SQIVND (reference sequence). CDR3 residues: CASSTRDKGPSSGNTIYF. The CDR3 nucleotides are TGTGCCAGTAGTACCCGGGACAAGGGGCCTTCCTCTGGAAACACCATATATTTT.

The chain is built from TRBV7-2 and TRBJ2-1; 10 bases are shared with TRBD2. The CDR3 has 14 residues. V lost 3 bases, J lost 5 bases, and 1 base stayed unmatched. CDR1 is SGHTA and CDR2 is FQGNSA in the germline V gene. The chain's CDR3 is CASSFLAGDNEQFF. The DNA for the CDR3 is TGTGCCAGCAGCTTCCTAGCGGGGGACAATGAGCAGTTCTTC.

CDR3: CASSHLAAPVNEQFF. CDR3 nucleotide sequence: TGCGCCAGCAGCCACCTAGCGGCGCCTGTGAATGAGCAGTTCTTC. The chain is built from TRBV4-1 and TRBJ2-1; TRBD2 matches at 7 bases. This CDR3 region has 15 residues. Trimming removed 3 bases from V and 7 bases from J; junction bases left unmatched: 9. Germline loops: CDR1 MGHRA, CDR2 YSYEKL.

V usage is TRBV7-9 and J usage is TRBJ1-1, with 7 bases fitting TRBD1. Trimming at V came to 5 bases and at J to 7 bases, leaving 7 bases not matched to a gene. Per germline, CDR1 SEHNR and CDR2 FQNEAQ (reference sequence). This CDR3 region has 13 residues. For the CDR3, the DNA is TGTGCCAGCAGCCCTCGACAGGGTGGTGAAGCTTTCTTT. Encoded protein: CASSPRQGGEAFF. The full variable domain, completed using reference TRBV7-9 and TRBJ1-1, is DTGVSQNPRHKITKRGQNVTFRCDPISEHNRLYWYRQTLGQGPEFLTYFQNEAQLEKSRLLSDRFSAERPKGSFSTLEIQRTEQGDSAMYLCASSPRQGGEAFFGQGTRLTVV.

V gene TRBV28 combines with J gene TRBJ1-2; 7 bases line up with TRBD1. The CDR3 has 13 amino acids. CDR1 and CDR2 from the germline V gene are MDHEN and SYDVKM. Unmatched junction bases numbered 7, after V lost 10 bases and J lost 2 bases. The CDR3 reads CANGRGRNYGYTF. For the CDR3, the DNA is TGTGCCAACGGCAGGGGGAGGAACTATGGCTACACCTTC.

This rearrangement joins TRBV27 to TRBJ2-7; 9 bases line up with TRBD1. CDR1 MNHEY and CDR2 SMNVEV come from the germline V gene (reference sequence). Unmatched junction bases numbered 10, after V lost 6 bases and J lost 4 bases. This CDR3 has 15 amino acids. CDR3 loop: CASSLGQGRYYEQYF. CDR3 DNA: TGTGCCAGCAGCTTGGGACAGGGTCGTTATTACGAGCAGTACTTC.

The DNA for the CDR3 is TGTGCCAGCAGCTTGGAGAAACAGGGATATGAGACCCAGTACTTC. It specifies CASSLEKQGYETQYF. This sequence joins TRBV7-9 and TRBJ2-5; D is perhaps TRBD1 (6 bases). Trimming took 3 bases from V and 5 from J, leaving 16 bases between them. CDR1 is SEHNR, CDR2 FQNEAQ, per germline (reference sequence). This CDR3 is built from 15 residues.

The chain joins TRBV6-2 or TRBV6-3 to TRBJ1-1, with D possibly TRBD1 on 5 matching bases. CDR3 length equals 12 residues. Trimming stripped 4 bases from V and 8 bases from J, with 11 bases between. The germline V gene has CDR1 MNHEY and CDR2 SVGEGT. For the CDR3, the DNA is TGTGCCAGCAGTTTCCCGCAGGGCGAAGCTTTCTTT. This encodes CASSFPQGEAFF.